This T cell receptor beta chain was sequenced during a study of blood T cell repertoires in COVID-19. The CDR3 consists of 15 residues. V trimming: 1 base; J trimming: 5 bases; junction bases outside the gene matches: 5. Germline V gene lookup returns CDR1 SGHRS and CDR2 YFSETQ. The repertoire was sequenced with immunoSEQ multiplex PCR; TCRdb's copy has only in-frame clones and lacks some. The sample shows about 170,000 clones, roughly 84% of them seen only once. The TCR comes from an elderly woman with active or convalescent COVID-19. The sequenced material came from peripheral blood. The chain employs TRBV5-1 and TRBJ2-3; 9 nucleotides match TRBD1. The CDR3 region is CASSLMGQGEDTQYF. In DNA form, the CDR3 reads TGCGCCAGCAGCTTGATGGGACAGGGTGAAGATACGCAGTATTTT.